This record covers a single TCR beta chain. The CDR3 runs to 14 residues. Per germline, CDR1 MNHEY and CDR2 SMNVEV (reference sequence). The V end was cut by 5 bases, the J end by 0 bases, with 5 bases between. Sequencing used immunoSEQ multiplex PCR; TCRdb keeps in-frame clones, though not all of them. This table holds about 70,000 clones, about 90% found once. The data stem from a study of blood T cell repertoires in COVID-19. The sample was peripheral blood. This clonotype originated in a human donor in a cohort sampled during active COVID-19. V gene TRBV27 combines with J gene TRBJ1-6; D is unclear. CDR3 in amino acids: CASSPSSYNSPLHF. The CDR3 DNA is TGTGCCAGCAGTCCGAGCTCCTATAATTCACCCCTCCACTTT.